This is a list of T cell receptor beta chains from one sample in a study of blood T cell repertoires in COVID-19. Libraries were prepared by immunoSEQ multiplex PCR; TCRdb keeps only in-frame clonotypes and omits some of them. The repertoire holds tens of thousands of clones, 85% seen once, with about 3.2% in the top ten. What was sequenced was peripheral blood. These receptors originate from a man older than 75 with acute or convalescent COVID-19. Each CDR3 is given with its conserved first and last residue. Each record gives: D gene, J gene, clone size, V gene, CDR3 DNA, CDR3 protein. D genes are given only for firm matches. Expanded clones get a size class; other rows say once, few or many, or leave the size out.

d_call: NA; j_call: TRBJ2-5; clone_size: NA; v_call: TRBV18; cdr3_nt: TGTGCCAGCTCACGTAACTCAGGGGAAGAGACCCAGTACTTC; cdr3_aa: CASSRNSGEETQYF
d_call: TRBD1; j_call: TRBJ2-7; clone_size: NA; v_call: TRBV11-2; cdr3_nt: TGTGCCAGCAGCTTAGGGTTCGGACAGGGTCAGAAGCAGTACTTC; cdr3_aa: CASSLGFGQGQKQYF
d_call: NA; j_call: TRBJ2-1; clone_size: NA; v_call: TRBV25-1; cdr3_nt: TGTGCCAGCAACCCCGGTACCTACAATGAGCAGTTCTTC; cdr3_aa: CASNPGTYNEQFF
d_call: TRBD2; j_call: TRBJ2-1; clone_size: NA; v_call: TRBV3-1/TRBV3-2; cdr3_nt: TGTGCCAGCAGCCGACGAACTAGCGCCTATTACAATGAGCAGTTCTTC; cdr3_aa: CASSRRTSAYYNEQFF
d_call: TRBD1; j_call: TRBJ2-1; clone_size: NA; v_call: TRBV11-3; cdr3_nt: TGTGCCAGCAGCTCGACAGGGGATCATGAGCAGTTCTTC; cdr3_aa: CASSSTGDHEQFF
d_call: TRBD2; j_call: TRBJ2-5; clone_size: NA; v_call: TRBV5-1; cdr3_nt: TGCGCCAGCAGCTTGAGCAGGACTAGCGGGAGGGGAGGGCAAGAGACCCAGTACTTC; cdr3_aa: CASSLSRTSGRGGQETQYF
d_call: NA; j_call: TRBJ1-2; clone_size: NA; v_call: TRBV20-1; cdr3_nt: TGCAGTGCTAGTGAGCCCACAGGGATTTATGGCTACACCTTC; cdr3_aa: CSASEPTGIYGYTF
d_call: NA; j_call: TRBJ1-5; clone_size: once; v_call: TRBV11-2; cdr3_nt: TGTGCCAGCAGCTTAGATCCAGGTTCGAATCAGCCCCAGCATTTT; cdr3_aa: CASSLDPGSNQPQHF
d_call: NA; j_call: TRBJ1-1; clone_size: NA; v_call: TRBV5-1; cdr3_nt: TGCGCCAGCAGCCAATCCCAGGGTGGCGGAACTGAAGCTTTCTTT; cdr3_aa: CASSQSQGGGTEAFF
d_call: TRBD1; j_call: TRBJ2-2; clone_size: NA; v_call: TRBV29-1; cdr3_nt: TGCAGCGTGGAGGACAGGGCGAACACCGGGGAGCTGTTTTTT; cdr3_aa: CSVEDRANTGELFF
d_call: NA; j_call: TRBJ1-6; clone_size: NA; v_call: TRBV4-2; cdr3_nt: TGTGCCAGCAGCCAAGTGGGCCCCGGGGTAGCCTATAATTCACCCCTCCACTTT; cdr3_aa: CASSQVGPGVAYNSPLHF
d_call: NA; j_call: TRBJ1-1; clone_size: NA; v_call: TRBV5-8; cdr3_nt: TGTGCCAGCACCCCAGTAGGGGGTACCGGCACTGAAGCTTTCTTT; cdr3_aa: CASTPVGGTGTEAFF
d_call: NA; j_call: TRBJ2-2; clone_size: once; v_call: TRBV30; cdr3_nt: TGTGCCTGGAGTGTACTGGTCACGGGGACCGGGGAGCTGTTTTTT; cdr3_aa: CAWSVLVTGTGELFF
d_call: NA; j_call: TRBJ1-2; clone_size: NA; v_call: TRBV7-2; cdr3_nt: TGTGCCAGCAGCCCGGGACACACGGGAGGCTACACCTTC; cdr3_aa: CASSPGHTGGYTF
d_call: TRBD2; j_call: TRBJ2-1; clone_size: NA; v_call: TRBV7-8; cdr3_nt: TGTGCCAGCATCAGCGGGAGGGTGGGGTATGAGCAGTTCTTC; cdr3_aa: CASISGRVGYEQFF
d_call: NA; j_call: TRBJ1-2; clone_size: NA; v_call: TRBV4-2; cdr3_nt: TGTGCCAGCAGCCAAGCATCCGACTCGGGTGGCTACACCTTC; cdr3_aa: CASSQASDSGGYTF
d_call: NA; j_call: TRBJ1-3; clone_size: few; v_call: TRBV11-3; cdr3_nt: TGTGCCAGCAGCTTAGTTCGAGGGTCATTCTCTGGAAACACCATATATTTT; cdr3_aa: CASSLVRGSFSGNTIYF
d_call: NA; j_call: TRBJ2-5; clone_size: NA; v_call: TRBV2; cdr3_nt: TGTGCCAGCAGTGAAAGCCAAGCGGGCCACCAAGAGACCCAGTACTTC; cdr3_aa: CASSESQAGHQETQYF
d_call: TRBD1; j_call: TRBJ1-5; clone_size: NA; v_call: TRBV19; cdr3_nt: TGTGCCAGTACTAAACAGGGACAGGGGGCGGGGAATCAGCCCCAGCATTTT; cdr3_aa: CASTKQGQGAGNQPQHF
d_call: TRBD1; j_call: TRBJ1-1; clone_size: few; v_call: TRBV12-3/TRBV12-4; cdr3_nt: TGTGCCAGCAGTGGACAGGGGCGTACTGAAGCTTTCTTT; cdr3_aa: CASSGQGRTEAFF
d_call: TRBD1; j_call: TRBJ2-7; clone_size: NA; v_call: TRBV6-5; cdr3_nt: TGTGCCAGCAGTCAGCGGGGACAGGGGGCGAACGAGCAGTACTTC; cdr3_aa: CASSQRGQGANEQYF
d_call: TRBD1; j_call: TRBJ1-5; clone_size: NA; v_call: TRBV25-1; cdr3_nt: TGTGCCAGCAGTGCCCTGGACAGGGAGGGTCAGCCCCAGCATTTT; cdr3_aa: CASSALDREGQPQHF
d_call: NA; j_call: TRBJ1-1; clone_size: NA; v_call: TRBV2; cdr3_nt: TGTGCCACCATCCGGGAAACAGGGATGAACACTGAAGCTTTCTTT; cdr3_aa: CATIRETGMNTEAFF
d_call: TRBD1; j_call: TRBJ2-7; clone_size: NA; v_call: TRBV7-9; cdr3_nt: TGTGCCAGCAGCCCTCCGTTTCGACAGGGAGTACACGAGCAGTACTTC; cdr3_aa: CASSPPFRQGVHEQYF
d_call: NA; j_call: TRBJ2-5; clone_size: NA; v_call: TRBV3-1/TRBV3-2; cdr3_nt: TGTGCCAGCACCAAAGGGAGTCGGGAGACCCAGTACTTC; cdr3_aa: CASTKGSRETQYF
d_call: NA; j_call: TRBJ2-7; clone_size: NA; v_call: TRBV30; cdr3_nt: TGTGCCTGGACAGGGCTCGGCTACGAGCAGTACTTC; cdr3_aa: CAWTGLGYEQYF